The entry that follows covers one T cell receptor (beta chain) sequence. This entry comes from a study of PD-1 blockade in classical Hodgkin lymphoma. The CDR3 extends over 12 amino acids. Between the trimmed V and J ends, which lost 4 bases and 6 bases, there was a span of 6 bases. CDR1 is SGHTA and CDR2 is FQGNSA in the germline V gene. Sequencing was performed with immunoSEQ multiplex PCR; in TCRdb, only in-frame clones are kept and a portion is missing. The table lists 30,000 to 35,000 clones, around 80% of them singletons. Time point specified: cycle 4 day 1 (C4D1), after less than 7 weeks of nivolumab. Patients all relapsed after autologous stem cell transplantation, and there was variation in brentuximab vedotin exposure. Purification of CD4+ T cells from thawed PBMCs was performed via magnetic negative selection. Best responses were complete response, partial response or progressive disease.

V and J are TRBV7-2 and TRBJ2-2; no firm D call. The receptor was derived from a human donor with classical Hodgkin lymphoma. Sequencing used CD4+ T cells from blood, obtained before the fourth cycle of nivolumab. In DNA, the CDR3 is TGTGCCAGCAGCTCCATTGCCGGGGAGCTGTTTTTT. Protein: CASSSIAGELFF.